Listed below are T cell receptor beta chains from one sample, sequenced in a study of blood T cell repertoires in COVID-19. Generated by immunoSEQ multiplex PCR, the TCRdb table keeps only in-frame clones and is missing some. The sample has under 250,000 clones, roughly four fifths seen once. Material: peripheral blood. These receptors came from a woman aged 35 to 49 with acute or convalescent COVID-19. Both conserved end residues are part of each CDR3. The order of the fields is CDR3 DNA, CDR3 protein, clone size, D gene, J gene, V gene. The D gene is left open where the match is weak. A row's size may be missing; if present it is once, few, many or a size class.

DNA: TGTGCCAGCAGCTTGGTCCGGGACTCCCGCTCCTATAATTCACCCCTCCACTTT
CDR3: CASSLVRDSRSYNSPLHF
size: few
D: -
J: TRBJ1-6
V: TRBV5-6

DNA: TGTGCCAGCAGTGAATCGGGTAGCGGGGGGCCAGGGGATACGCAGTATTTT
CDR3: CASSESGSGGPGDTQYF
size: few
D: TRBD2
J: TRBJ2-3
V: TRBV25-1

DNA: TGTGCCTGGAATCAGGGTAGTGCGGGCAATCAGCCCCAGCATTTT
CDR3: CAWNQGSAGNQPQHF
size: -
D: -
J: TRBJ1-5
V: TRBV30

DNA: TGTGCCTGGAGTGATACTGGGACAGCTGAAAAACTGTTTTTT
CDR3: CAWSDTGTAEKLFF
size: -
D: TRBD1
J: TRBJ1-4
V: TRBV30

DNA: TGTGCCAGCAGTGACAGTTCCCCGCAAGGCAATCAGCCCCAGCATTTT
CDR3: CASSDSSPQGNQPQHF
size: -
D: -
J: TRBJ1-5
V: TRBV2

DNA: TGTGCCAGCAGCTCTAATACCTACGAGCAGTACTTC
CDR3: CASSSNTYEQYF
size: once
D: -
J: TRBJ2-7
V: TRBV7-2

DNA: TGTGCCAGCAGTGAAATAGGGGGACAGTCTTTTGGCTACACCTTC
CDR3: CASSEIGGQSFGYTF
size: -
D: TRBD1
J: TRBJ1-2
V: TRBV6-1

DNA: TGTGCCAGCAGCCAAGACGCAGGGAACGACACTGAAGCTTTCTTT
CDR3: CASSQDAGNDTEAFF
size: once
D: -
J: TRBJ1-1
V: TRBV3-1/TRBV3-2

DNA: TGTGCCAGCAGCTTCCGTCGCCCCATACGGCGGGGGCAAACGGGTGGCTACACCTTC
CDR3: CASSFRRPIRRGQTGGYTF
size: -
D: -
J: TRBJ1-2
V: TRBV7-2

DNA: TGTGCCAGCAGTGTAGCAGGGGGGAATGAAAAACTGTTTTTT
CDR3: CASSVAGGNEKLFF
size: -
D: TRBD1
J: TRBJ1-4
V: TRBV25-1

DNA: TGTGCCAGCAGCTTCACTAGCGGGGGGCAAGATACGCAGTATTTT
CDR3: CASSFTSGGQDTQYF
size: -
D: TRBD2
J: TRBJ2-3
V: TRBV7-8

DNA: TGTGCCTGGAGTGTAAGGGGATCTGGAAACACCATATATTTT
CDR3: CAWSVRGSGNTIYF
size: -
D: -
J: TRBJ1-3
V: TRBV30

DNA: TGTGCCAGCAGTTACTCGGGACAGGCCGTAGAGACCCAGTACTTC
CDR3: CASSYSGQAVETQYF
size: -
D: TRBD1
J: TRBJ2-5
V: TRBV6-5

DNA: TGCGCCAGCAGCCCCCGGACTAGCGGCACAGATACGCAGTATTTT
CDR3: CASSPRTSGTDTQYF
size: few
D: TRBD2
J: TRBJ2-3
V: TRBV5-1

DNA: TGTGCCAGCAGCGGAACTAGTAATCACTACAATGAGCAGTTCTTC
CDR3: CASSGTSNHYNEQFF
size: -
D: -
J: TRBJ2-1
V: TRBV9

DNA: TGTGCCACCTATTCGGGGGGATATAATAATGAAAAACTGTTTTTT
CDR3: CATYSGGYNNEKLFF
size: -
D: -
J: TRBJ1-4
V: TRBV6-5

DNA: TGTGCCAGCAGACGCGGGACAGGTGCTGCCTATGGCTACACCTTC
CDR3: CASRRGTGAAYGYTF
size: -
D: TRBD1
J: TRBJ1-2
V: TRBV6-5

DNA: TGTGCCAGCAGCCAGGGACTGTACTACGAGCAGTACTTC
CDR3: CASSQGLYYEQYF
size: -
D: -
J: TRBJ2-7
V: TRBV4-2

DNA: TGCGCCAGCAGCGATCGACTAGCGGTGGGGGAGACCCAGTACTTC
CDR3: CASSDRLAVGETQYF
size: -
D: TRBD2
J: TRBJ2-5
V: TRBV10-2

DNA: TGTGCCAGCTCACCATCGGAGGGGCTCGGAACTGAAGCTTTCTTT
CDR3: CASSPSEGLGTEAFF
size: -
D: -
J: TRBJ1-1
V: TRBV18

DNA: TGTGCCAGCAGTTCCCCACCCTTGGGGGAGGGCCCCAACGAGCAGTACTTC
CDR3: CASSSPPLGEGPNEQYF
size: few
D: TRBD2
J: TRBJ2-7
V: TRBV27

DNA: TGTGCCAGTAGTATCTCATTAACAGGTACATTGTACAATGAGCAGTTCTTC
CDR3: CASSISLTGTLYNEQFF
size: -
D: -
J: TRBJ2-1
V: TRBV19

DNA: TGTGCCAGCAGCCAAGATTTGACTAGCGGGGGCAATGAGCAGTTCTTC
CDR3: CASSQDLTSGGNEQFF
size: -
D: TRBD2
J: TRBJ2-1
V: TRBV3-1/TRBV3-2

DNA: TGTGCCAGCAGCCGACTAGGTAGTGTCTATGGCTACACCTTC
CDR3: CASSRLGSVYGYTF
size: many
D: -
J: TRBJ1-2
V: TRBV6-5

DNA: TGTGCCAGCAGCTTGGTCCCCAACTCTGGAAACACCATATATTTT
CDR3: CASSLVPNSGNTIYF
size: -
D: -
J: TRBJ1-3
V: TRBV5-6

DNA: TGTGCCAGCAGTTACTCGGACATGAAATGGGAAAGGCCCCAGCATTTT
CDR3: CASSYSDMKWERPQHF
size: few
D: -
J: TRBJ1-5
V: TRBV6-2/TRBV6-3

DNA: TGCAGTCCGACAGGGGGCAACCTCCAGTTCTTC
CDR3: CSPTGGNLQFF
size: -
D: TRBD1
J: TRBJ2-1
V: TRBV20-1

DNA: TGTGCCAGCCGGGCGGGGGGCACAGATACGCAGTATTTT
CDR3: CASRAGGTDTQYF
size: -
D: TRBD2
J: TRBJ2-3
V: TRBV14

DNA: TGTGCCAGCAGCCGTCGACTAGCGGGGGGTTACGAGCAGTACTTC
CDR3: CASSRRLAGGYEQYF
size: few
D: TRBD2
J: TRBJ2-7
V: TRBV3-1/TRBV3-2

DNA: TGTGCCAGCAGCTTAGAGGCGGCACGCGGCTATGGCTACACCTTC
CDR3: CASSLEAARGYGYTF
size: -
D: -
J: TRBJ1-2
V: TRBV7-6

DNA: TGCGCCAGCAGCCAAGTTTATTCCGCCTTTGGCGGGAGGGCCGCCTACGAGCAGTACTTC
CDR3: CASSQVYSAFGGRAAYEQYF
size: -
D: TRBD2
J: TRBJ2-7
V: TRBV4-3

DNA: TGTGCCAGCAGTTTCGGGAGGGCCGATGAGCAGTTCTTC
CDR3: CASSFGRADEQFF
size: few
D: TRBD2
J: TRBJ2-1
V: TRBV12-3/TRBV12-4

DNA: TGTGCCAGCAGATCCCTCCAGATCGACCCGGTGAAACTAGCGACCCAAGAGACCCAGTACTTC
CDR3: CASRSLQIDPVKLATQETQYF
size: -
D: TRBD2
J: TRBJ2-5
V: TRBV28

DNA: TGTGCTAGTGGTTTGTCCATAGCGGGAAGAAACATTCAGTACTTC
CDR3: CASGLSIAGRNIQYF
size: few
D: TRBD2
J: TRBJ2-4
V: TRBV12-5

DNA: TGTGCCTGGAGTAGTGAGTCCTACAATGAGCAGTTCTTC
CDR3: CAWSSESYNEQFF
size: -
D: -
J: TRBJ2-1
V: TRBV30

DNA: TGTGCCAGCAGCTCCGGGAACGACCCCTACAATGAGCAGTTCTTC
CDR3: CASSSGNDPYNEQFF
size: -
D: -
J: TRBJ2-1
V: TRBV7-7

DNA: TGCAGCGTTGCGGGACTAGCGGATAGCACAGATACGCAGTATTTT
CDR3: CSVAGLADSTDTQYF
size: -
D: TRBD2
J: TRBJ2-3
V: TRBV29-1

DNA: TGCGCCAGCAGCTTGGGTAGCCCGGATACGCAGTATTTT
CDR3: CASSLGSPDTQYF
size: -
D: -
J: TRBJ2-3
V: TRBV5-1

DNA: TGTGCCAGCAGCTTCTCACTATCCGGGACTAGCGAATACAATGAGCAGTTCTTC
CDR3: CASSFSLSGTSEYNEQFF
size: -
D: TRBD2
J: TRBJ2-1
V: TRBV13

DNA: TGTGCCATCAGTCCGTCCTCGGGCACTGAAGCTTTCTTT
CDR3: CAISPSSGTEAFF
size: few
D: -
J: TRBJ1-1
V: TRBV10-3

DNA: TGTGCCAGCAGCTTACGGGAGATTTACACTGAAGCTTTCTTT
CDR3: CASSLREIYTEAFF
size: -
D: -
J: TRBJ1-1
V: TRBV5-6

DNA: TGTGCCACCAGCACGGACAGGGGATGGAAAACTAATGAAAAACTGTTTTTT
CDR3: CATSTDRGWKTNEKLFF
size: -
D: TRBD1
J: TRBJ1-4
V: TRBV15

DNA: TGTGCCAGTACCCAATCCGGAGAGGTTGGAAGCTCCTATAATTCACCCCTCCACTTT
CDR3: CASTQSGEVGSSYNSPLHF
size: -
D: -
J: TRBJ1-6
V: TRBV19

DNA: TGTGCCAGCTCACTCAACAGGGAGAAGGACGAGCAGTACTTC
CDR3: CASSLNREKDEQYF
size: -
D: -
J: TRBJ2-7
V: TRBV18

DNA: TGTGCCAGCAGCCAAGGAGTAAGGGGGCCGGGTGAAGCTTTCTTT
CDR3: CASSQGVRGPGEAFF
size: few
D: TRBD1
J: TRBJ1-1
V: TRBV14

DNA: TGTGCCAGCAGCGTAAGTGGGGGGATGGATTACAATGAGCAGTTCTTC
CDR3: CASSVSGGMDYNEQFF
size: once
D: -
J: TRBJ2-1
V: TRBV9

DNA: TGTGCCAGCAGCTTGGACAGGGGGATCATATTGGAAGAGACCCAGTACTTC
CDR3: CASSLDRGIILEETQYF
size: -
D: TRBD1
J: TRBJ2-5
V: TRBV7-2

DNA: TGTGCCAGCAGTTTAAGTGCAGGGAGGCAAGAGACCCAGTACTTC
CDR3: CASSLSAGRQETQYF
size: -
D: -
J: TRBJ2-5
V: TRBV27

DNA: TGTGCCATCATTTCGACAGGGGGCGAAGGCTACACCTTC
CDR3: CAIISTGGEGYTF
size: -
D: TRBD1
J: TRBJ1-2
V: TRBV10-3

DNA: TGTGCCAGCAGCTTAGCGCGATCACGGACAGGACACGAGCAGTACTTC
CDR3: CASSLARSRTGHEQYF
size: -
D: TRBD1
J: TRBJ2-7
V: TRBV7-8

DNA: TGTGCCAGCTCACCCCCGCTAGGCGGCAGGGGGTCGAATACGCAGTATTTT
CDR3: CASSPPLGGRGSNTQYF
size: -
D: TRBD1
J: TRBJ2-3
V: TRBV18

DNA: TGTGCCAGCAGCGTAGGTGGGACAAAAAGGTATGAGCAGTTCTTC
CDR3: CASSVGGTKRYEQFF
size: -
D: -
J: TRBJ2-1
V: TRBV9

DNA: TGTGCCAGTACCCTAAAGGGAGGGATCTCCTACGAGCAGTACTTC
CDR3: CASTLKGGISYEQYF
size: -
D: TRBD2
J: TRBJ2-7
V: TRBV19

DNA: TGTGCCAGCAGCTTAGAAAAAGCGGGTCCCACAGATACGCAGTATTTT
CDR3: CASSLEKAGPTDTQYF
size: -
D: -
J: TRBJ2-3
V: TRBV7-2

DNA: TGTGCCAGCAGCCAAGGCGGGACAGGTGAAAAACTGTTTTTT
CDR3: CASSQGGTGEKLFF
size: -
D: TRBD1
J: TRBJ1-4
V: TRBV4-2

DNA: TGTGCCAGCAGTTCTCCCCACGCAGGGACTACCTACGAGCAGTACTTC
CDR3: CASSSPHAGTTYEQYF
size: -
D: TRBD2
J: TRBJ2-7
V: TRBV27

DNA: TGTGCCAGCAGCTCGCGACTAGCGGGAGTATTCTACGAGCAGTACTTC
CDR3: CASSSRLAGVFYEQYF
size: -
D: TRBD2
J: TRBJ2-7
V: TRBV7-2